This T cell receptor beta chain was recorded in a study of blood T cell repertoires in COVID-19. This table comes from immunoSEQ multiplex PCR, and its TCRdb copy is limited to in-frame clones, with some not included. Found here are fewer than 400,000 clones, roughly 89% of them singletons; the top ten hold around 8.9%. All enrollees were about 18 to 89 years old and from approximately 25 US areas. Sequenced sample: PBMCs or T cells enriched from blood (not recorded which). The clonotype was recovered from a woman aged 18-30 years who had recovered from COVID-19.

The CDR3, as DNA: TGTGCCAGTAGTTGGACCGGGACAGGGAACACTGAAGCTTTCTTT. It translates to CASSWTGTGNTEAFF. This rearrangement joins TRBV19 to TRBJ1-1; 8 nucleotides line up with TRBD1. The trim removed 5 bases at V and 1 base at J, leaving 6 bases unmatched. This CDR3 has 15 residues. The V gene's germline CDR1 is LNHDA and CDR2 SQIVND (reference sequence).